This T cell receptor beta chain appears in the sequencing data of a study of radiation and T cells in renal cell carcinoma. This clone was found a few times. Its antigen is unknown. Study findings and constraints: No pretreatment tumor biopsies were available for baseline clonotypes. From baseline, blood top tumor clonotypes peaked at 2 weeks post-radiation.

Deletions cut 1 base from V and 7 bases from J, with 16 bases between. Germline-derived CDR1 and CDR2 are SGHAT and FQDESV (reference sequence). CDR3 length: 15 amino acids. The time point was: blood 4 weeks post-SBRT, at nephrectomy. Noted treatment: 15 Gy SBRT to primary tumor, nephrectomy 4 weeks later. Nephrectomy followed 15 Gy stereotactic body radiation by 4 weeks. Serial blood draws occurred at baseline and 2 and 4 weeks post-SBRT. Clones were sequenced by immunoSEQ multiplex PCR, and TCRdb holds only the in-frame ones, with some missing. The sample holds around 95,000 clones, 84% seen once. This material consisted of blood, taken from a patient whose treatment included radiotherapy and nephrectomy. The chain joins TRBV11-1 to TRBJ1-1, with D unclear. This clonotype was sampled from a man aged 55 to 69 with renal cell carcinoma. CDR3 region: CASSLVSSGRGEAFF. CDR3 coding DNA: TGTGCCAGCAGCTTAGTATCGAGCGGACGGGGTGAAGCTTTCTTT.